This T cell receptor beta chain was recovered during a study of cytomegalovirus exposure and HLA in healthy donors. PCR involved 60 Vbeta and 13 Jbeta primers. Generated by immunoSEQ multiplex PCR, the TCRdb table keeps only in-frame clones and is missing some. Of more than 95,000 clones in the sample, 75% were seen once. V lost 1 base, J lost 3 bases, and 13 bases stayed unmatched. The CDR3 is 19 amino acids. Looked up from germline, CDR1 is SNHLY and CDR2 is FYNNEI. The sequence was obtained from a woman between 18 and 30 years old in good health and CMV-seronegative. The rearrangement uses TRBV2 and TRBJ2-1; 9 nucleotides agree with TRBD2. The specimen was PBMCs. CDR3 sequence (DNA): TGTGCCAGCAGTGAAGGTCTAGCGGGGAGGCAGAGAGACTACAATGAGCAGTTCTTC. Amino acids: CASSEGLAGRQRDYNEQFF.